Each of the 12 T cell receptor beta chains below was sequenced from the same sample in a study of T cells after yellow fever vaccination. TCRdb re-analysed the 5' RACE reads in MiXCR, keeping a single row per CDR3 protein. The data show around 180,000 distinct CDR3 sequences, 6.2% seen once. Material: CD4+ T cells sorted from PBMCs, obtained on the day of the first yellow fever vaccination. These TCRs come from a man in his late teens or twenties who received the YFV17D yellow fever vaccine.

The sample holds a few counts of this clonotype. V and J are TRBV5-1 and TRBJ2-5; 12 bases match TRBD2. Germline V gene sequence: CDR1 SGHRS, CDR2 YFSETQ. The length of the CDR3 is 17 residues. V gave up 0 bases and J gave up 5 bases; unmatched junction bases: 8. Written as DNA, the CDR3 is TGCGCCAGCAGCTTGGGACTAGCGGGGGCCATTAGGGAGACCCAGTACTTC. Translation gives CASSLGLAGAIRETQYF.

In this sample, this clonotype turned up many times. V is TRBV20-1 and J is TRBJ2-7; D is perhaps TRBD1 or TRBD2 (6 bases each). Germline V lookup: CDR1 DFQATT, CDR2 SNEGSKA (reference sequence). The germline V and J ends were trimmed by 6 bases and 0 bases, with 15 bases remaining between them. This CDR3 contains 14 residues. The CDR3 spells CSAHSGGLSYEQYF. The DNA of the CDR3 is TGCAGTGCCCATTCCGGGGGCCTCTCCTACGAGCAGTACTTC.

The rearrangement links TRBV4-1 to TRBJ2-4, with 8 bases matching TRBD1. Germline V gene sequence: CDR1 MGHRA, CDR2 YSYEKL. Trimming cost V 4 bases and J 6 bases; bases outside gene matches: 8. This CDR3 region has 15 residues. The CDR3 sequence is CASSRTGTGLNIQYF. CDR3 coding DNA: TGCGCCAGCAGCCGCACCGGGACAGGACTAAACATTCAGTACTTC.

This clonotype was seen many times. The CDR3: CASSGRGSSYEQYV. The CDR3 DNA reads as TGTGCCAGCAGTGGGCGCGGGAGCTCCTACGAGCAGTACGTC. The rearrangement uses TRBV2 and TRBJ2-7; TRBD2 matches at 7 bases. CDR3 size: 14 residues. The germline V gene has CDR1 SNHLY and CDR2 FYNNEI. After removal of 4 bases from V and 0 bases from J, the junction contained 3 bases not matched to a gene.

The chain joins TRBV7-7 to TRBJ2-3; 9 bases agree with TRBD2. CDR3 length equals 16 residues. CDR1 is SSHAT and CDR2 is FNYEAQ in the germline V gene (reference sequence). The DNA of the CDR3 is TGTGGTCCCCGCCCTGCGGGGGGGTTTAGCACAGATACGCAGTATTTT. Residues: CGPRPAGGFSTDTQYF.

This clonotype showed up many times. The rearrangement links TRBV5-1 to TRBJ1-5; 9 bases are a match to TRBD1. CDR3 size: 15 residues. Germline CDR1 and CDR2: SGHRS and YFSETQ. The J segment lost 5 bases and the V segment lost 0 bases, leaving 3 bases of the junction unmatched. For the CDR3, the DNA is TGCGCCAGCAGCTTGGCGGGACAGGGCCATCAGCCCCAGCATTTT. Translated: CASSLAGQGHQPQHF.

The sample holds many counts of this clonotype. This sequence joins TRBV3-1 and TRBJ1-5; D remains ambiguous. The V gene's germline CDR1 is LGHDT and CDR2 YNNKEL (reference sequence). V dropped 1 base and J dropped 5 bases, with 6 bases sitting between them. CDR3 length equals 13 residues. CDR3 sequence: CASSQGLYQPQHF. Here the CDR3 DNA reads TGTGCCAGCAGCCAAGGATTGTATCAGCCCCAGCATTTT.

Turning to this clonotype: A read error may explain this, as a much larger clone is one base away. The chain carries TRBV6-2 or TRBV6-3 and TRBJ2-7; 9 bases match TRBD1. The V gene end was trimmed by 7 bases and the J gene end by 7 bases; junction bases not matched to a gene: 5. The germline gives CDR1 MNHEY, CDR2 SVGEGT. This CDR3 is 12 amino acids long. CDR3 bases: TGTGCCAGCATGGGACAGGGAAGGGAGCAGTACGTC. Translating it yields CASMGQGREQYV.

The chain is built from TRBV5-1 and TRBJ2-5, with 7 positions matching TRBD2. The CDR3 extends over 15 amino acids. Losses at the gene ends were 0 bases for V and 3 bases for J; bases not matched to a gene: 5. Germline loops: CDR1 SGHRS, CDR2 YFSETQ. The CDR3 nucleotides read TGCGCCAGCAGCTTGGACGGGACTACCGAAGAGACCCAGTACTTC. This gives the protein CASSLDGTTEETQYF.

This clonotype has just a few counts. The chain uses TRBV24-1 and TRBJ1-6; D is uncertain. The CDR3 covers 13 residues. Trimming removed 11 bases at V and 4 bases at J, with 11 bases between. Germline V gene sequence: CDR1 KGHDR, CDR2 SFDVKD. The CDR3 nucleotides are TGTGCCAGTCAGCGGGGATATAATTCACCCCTCCACTTT. Translating gives CASQRGYNSPLHF.

This clonotype was seen repeatedly, ten times or more. CDR3 coding DNA: TGCAGTGCTAGTGATCCGCGGGACAGCCAAAACAGCATTCAGTACTTC. Its protein is CSASDPRDSQNSIQYF. The rearrangement joins TRBV20-1 to TRBJ2-4; TRBD1 is a possible D gene (7 bases). Trimming removed 3 bases from V and 9 bases from J, with 24 bases in between. The CDR3 consists of 16 residues. Germline CDR1 is DFQATT and CDR2 is SNEGSKA (reference sequence).

This clonotype was observed a few times. This chain links TRBV5-4 with TRBJ2-3; D gene unclear. The germline gives CDR1 SGHNT, CDR2 YYREEE (reference sequence). This CDR3 is 14 amino acids long. Trimming left V 5 bases short and J 4 bases short, with 14 bases between. The CDR3 DNA sequence: TGTGCCAGCAGGCCCGAGCTTAGGCCAGATACGCAGTATTTT. Translated, it gives CASRPELRPDTQYF.